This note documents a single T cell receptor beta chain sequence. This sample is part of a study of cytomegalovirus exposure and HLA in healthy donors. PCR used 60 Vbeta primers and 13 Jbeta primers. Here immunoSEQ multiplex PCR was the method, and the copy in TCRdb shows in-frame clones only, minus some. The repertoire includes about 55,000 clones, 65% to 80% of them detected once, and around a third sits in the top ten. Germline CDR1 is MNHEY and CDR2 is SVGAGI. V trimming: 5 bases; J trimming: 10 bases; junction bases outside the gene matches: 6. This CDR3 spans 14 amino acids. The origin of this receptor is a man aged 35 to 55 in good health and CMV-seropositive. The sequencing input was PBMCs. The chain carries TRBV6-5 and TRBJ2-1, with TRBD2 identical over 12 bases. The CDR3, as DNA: TGTGCCAGCAGTCTAGCGGGGGGGCCATGGGAGCAGTTCTTC. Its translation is CASSLAGGPWEQFF.